The clone carrying this T cell receptor beta chain occurred many times. The antigen is unknown. These data are taken from a study of metastatic and nonmetastatic thyroid tumors. At the level of the study: A comparison of repertoires was made across blood and tumor or nodule tissue from malignant and benign thyroid patients.

Findings and caveats of the study: Across blood and tumor, TCR beta diversity in malignant thyroid tumors was reportedly significantly higher than in benign nodules.

MiXCR reprocessed the PCR reads for TCRdb. Among about 30,000 clones listed, roughly 25% were seen once. The CDR3 has 14 residues. The germline CDR1 and CDR2 sequences are LGHDT and YNNKEL (reference sequence). The V end lost 2 bases, the J end lost 7 bases, and 14 bases lay between the germline ends. No patient received treatment before thyroid surgery. Input material: blood. This TCR came from a female donor with papillary thyroid cancer or a benign thyroid nodule (not recorded which). Some clones in this sample may be carry-over from other donors' samples. V usage is TRBV3-1 and J usage is TRBJ1-2; D gene unclear. The CDR3 region is CASSQLGSAGGYTF. The DNA of the CDR3 is TGTGCCAGCAGCCAATTGGGGTCGGCCGGTGGCTACACCTTC.